These T cell receptor beta chains were read from a single sample in a study of blood T cell repertoires in COVID-19. Only in-frame clones appear in the TCRdb table, and some are missing; sequencing was by immunoSEQ multiplex PCR. The data show 200,000 to 250,000 clones, 85% to 90% seen once. The sample comprised peripheral blood. The receptors were gathered from a man younger than 40 with COVID-19, enrolled during active disease. The CDR3 runs from the conserved cysteine through the conserved F or W. D genes are given only for firm matches. Size is stated for part of the rows, as once, few or many counts, or as a class when the clone is expanded.

d_call | j_call | v_call | clone_size | cdr3_nt | cdr3_aa
- | TRBJ2-1 | TRBV2 | - | TGTGCCAGCAGTGTAGGGAGAAATGAGCAGTTCTTC | CASSVGRNEQFF
- | TRBJ2-7 | TRBV19 | - | TGTGCCAGTAGTGGGCAGGTGAGCTCCTACGAGCAGTACTTC | CASSGQVSSYEQYF
TRBD1 | TRBJ1-2 | TRBV28 | - | TGTGCCAGCAGTTTAGGGACAGGCGCTTTTAACTATGGCTACACCTTC | CASSLGTGAFNYGYTF
- | TRBJ1-1 | TRBV19 | few | TGTGCCAGTAGCCCGGCACAGTACTACACTGAAGCTTTCTTT | CASSPAQYYTEAFF
- | TRBJ1-1 | TRBV6-6 | many | TGTGCCAGCAGCCATGGGTTGGGAGCTGCTTTCTTT | CASSHGLGAAFF
TRBD2 | TRBJ2-3 | TRBV6-2/TRBV6-3 | - | TGTGCCAGCAGTTACCGCGGGGGGGCCACTAGCACAGATACGCAGTATTTT | CASSYRGGATSTDTQYF
TRBD1 | TRBJ1-2 | TRBV7-3 | - | TGTGCCAGCAGTCAGAGGACAGGCAACCTCTATGGCTACACCTTC | CASSQRTGNLYGYTF
- | TRBJ2-6 | TRBV27 | - | TGTGCCAGCAGTTGGCGGCCCGGAGTTGTGACTGGGGCCAACGTCCTGACTTTC | CASSWRPGVVTGANVLTF
- | TRBJ1-2 | TRBV29-1 | - | TGCAGCGTTGGGACAGTCTATGGCTACACCTTC | CSVGTVYGYTF
- | TRBJ1-1 | TRBV18 | - | TGTGCCAGCTCACTGACAGAGAACACTGAAGCTTTCTTT | CASSLTENTEAFF
TRBD1 | TRBJ1-2 | TRBV11-2 | - | TGTGCCAGCAGCTTACTTGGGACAGGGGGTTATGGCTACACCTTC | CASSLLGTGGYGYTF
TRBD1 | TRBJ2-7 | TRBV29-1 | - | TGCAGCGCCAGCGGCGGGACAGGGCACTACGAGCAGTACTTC | CSASGGTGHYEQYF
- | TRBJ1-4 | TRBV5-4 | - | TGTGCCAGCAGCTTGGAGGGCAGGGCAAGGGAACTGTTTTTT | CASSLEGRARELFF
TRBD1 | TRBJ1-4 | TRBV7-2 | - | TGTGCCAGCAGCTTCCAGGGGGCAGAAGAAAAACTGTTTTTT | CASSFQGAEEKLFF
TRBD2 | TRBJ2-1 | TRBV13 | - | TGTGCCAGCACTCCCAGCGGGGAATCTGAGAATGAGCAGTTCTTC | CASTPSGESENEQFF
- | TRBJ2-1 | TRBV7-2 | - | TGTGCCAGCAGCTTAACTAGTAGTGAGCAGTTCTTC | CASSLTSSEQFF
- | TRBJ1-3 | TRBV28 | - | TGTGCCAGCAACCTGGGCCTCTACTCTGGAAACACCATATATTTT | CASNLGLYSGNTIYF
TRBD2 | TRBJ2-3 | TRBV11-2 | - | TGTGCCAGCAGCCTCGAGACTAGCGGAACAGATACGCAGTATTTT | CASSLETSGTDTQYF
- | TRBJ1-1 | TRBV5-6 | - | TGTGCCAGCAGCTTGACTGGAGAGAGGAACACTGAAGCTTTCTTT | CASSLTGERNTEAFF
- | TRBJ2-7 | TRBV7-9 | once | TGTGCCAGCAGCTCGACAGTAGCCTACGAGCAGTACTTC | CASSSTVAYEQYF
- | TRBJ1-6 | TRBV18 | once | TGTGCCAGCTCAACCACGAGCGGCCCTTATAATTCACCCCTCCACTTT | CASSTTSGPYNSPLHF
- | TRBJ1-2 | TRBV18 | - | TGTGCCAGCTCACCAAATCCGGATTGGACAGAGCTAGCATTCTATGGCTACACCTTC | CASSPNPDWTELAFYGYTF
TRBD1 | TRBJ1-1 | TRBV6-5 | - | TGTGCCAGCTGCGGGACAGCTAACATGAACACTGAAGCTTTCTTT | CASCGTANMNTEAFF
- | TRBJ1-1 | TRBV10-3 | - | TGTGCCATCAGTGAGTTTGGGGCCCGGGGGACTGAAGCTTTCTTT | CAISEFGARGTEAFF
TRBD1 | TRBJ1-6 | TRBV27 | - | TGTGCCAGCAGGGACGAACGGGACAGGGGGAATTCACCCCTCCACTTT | CASRDERDRGNSPLHF
- | TRBJ1-2 | TRBV6-6 | - | TGTGCCAGCAGTTATGGAGGGGCTGGTGGCTACACCTTC | CASSYGGAGGYTF
- | TRBJ1-2 | TRBV5-5 | - | TGTGCCAGCAGCCCAGGATTCTATGGCTACACCTTC | CASSPGFYGYTF
- | TRBJ2-7 | TRBV9 | - | TGTGCCAGCAGCGTAGCTGCCAGGACAACCTACGAGCAGTACTTC | CASSVAARTTYEQYF
TRBD1 | TRBJ1-2 | TRBV6-1 | - | TGTGCCAGCAGTGACGGACAGGGGGTATGGGGCTACACCTTC | CASSDGQGVWGYTF
- | TRBJ1-1 | TRBV5-6 | - | TGTGCCAGCAGCTTTACAGAGGGAACTGAAGCTTTCTTT | CASSFTEGTEAFF
TRBD1 | TRBJ2-3 | TRBV27 | - | TGTGCCAGCAGGATACAGGGGGCAGATACGCAGTATTTT | CASRIQGADTQYF
TRBD1 | TRBJ1-5 | TRBV2 | few | TGTGCCAGCAGTTCCACAGGGGGCAGGCAGCCCCAGCATTTT | CASSSTGGRQPQHF
TRBD2 | TRBJ2-3 | TRBV7-9 | - | TGTGCCAGCAATTACGGGACTAGAACAGATACGCAGTATTTT | CASNYGTRTDTQYF
- | TRBJ1-1 | TRBV5-4 | - | TGTGCCAGCAGCCGTGGGGGGGCGCCGGGCACTGAAGCTTTCTTT | CASSRGGAPGTEAFF
- | TRBJ1-4 | TRBV7-9 | - | TGTGCCAGCAGCGCGCTTACAGGGCACACTAATGAAAAACTGTTTTTT | CASSALTGHTNEKLFF
- | TRBJ2-2 | TRBV28 | - | TGTGCCAGCATGAGGGCAGAGCCGACCACCGGGGAGCTGTTTTTT | CASMRAEPTTGELFF
- | TRBJ2-7 | TRBV4-3 | - | TGCGCCAGCAGCCAAGGAAGAGTTGACGAGCAGTACTTC | CASSQGRVDEQYF
- | TRBJ1-2 | TRBV24-1 | - | TGTGCCACCAGTGACCCCCGGGGGGGTGGCTACACCTTC | CATSDPRGGGYTF
TRBD1 | TRBJ2-5 | TRBV7-2 | - | TGTGCCAGCAGGGACAGGCCACAAGAGACCCAGTACTTC | CASRDRPQETQYF
- | TRBJ1-6 | TRBV9 | few | TGTGCCAGCAGCGTTGGGATGGGGGCGACTTCACCCCTCCACTTT | CASSVGMGATSPLHF
- | TRBJ2-5 | TRBV27 | - | TGTGCCAGCAGTTTACGTCAGGGAGGAGAGACCCAGTACTTC | CASSLRQGGETQYF